The entry below describes one T cell receptor beta chain. These data are taken from a study of blood T cell repertoires in COVID-19. The overall study: Acute and convalescent COVID-19 specimens originated in the United States, Italy and Spain. From T cells, B-cell-depleted T cells, or PBMCs came the material, which was cDNA or gDNA.

Per the germline V gene, CDR1 is MNHEY and CDR2 is SVGAGI. The CDR3 is 15 residues long. With 8 bases removed from V and 0 bases from J, the gap between germline ends came to 13 bases. Authors' data handling: Cell counts per sample came from amplifying reference gene primers. Profiling relied on immunoSEQ multiplex PCR, and the TCRdb table lists in-frame clones only, not all of them. V and J calls and clone size are as listed in that table; D and trimming were resolved from the DNA. The sample records about 74,000 clones, about 92% being singletons. Material for sequencing was peripheral blood. This TCR was sampled from a man aged 45-60 years with acute or convalescent COVID-19. V gene TRBV6-5 combines with J gene TRBJ1-4; D is uncertain. The CDR3 loop is CASRGRLATNEKLFF. CDR3 DNA sequence: TGTGCCAGCCGAGGCCGGCTTGCAACTAATGAAAAACTGTTTTTT.